This is a list of T cell receptor beta chains from one sample in a study of T cell changes during pregnancy in multiple sclerosis. The table came from immunoSEQ multiplex PCR; TCRdb's copy has only in-frame clones and leaves some out. The sample lists over 25,000 clones; roughly nine tenths were seen once. Here the sequenced sample was CD8+ T cells from peripheral blood mononuclear cells, taken in the third trimester of pregnancy. These receptor sequences come from a female donor with multiple sclerosis, enrolled in a pregnancy study. CDR3s include the opening cysteine and the closing phenylalanine or tryptophan. D genes are given only for firm matches. Size is stated for part of the rows, as once, few or many counts, or as a class when the clone is expanded.

D gene: TRBD1; J gene: TRBJ2-6; clone size: -; V gene: TRBV30; CDR3 protein: CAWRTGQGDSSGANVLTF; CDR3 DNA: TGTGCCTGGAGGACGGGACAGGGAGATTCCTCTGGGGCCAACGTCCTGACTTTC
D gene: -; J gene: TRBJ2-7; clone size: -; V gene: TRBV21-1; CDR3 protein: CASSKAGRTSGKAYEQYF; CDR3 DNA: TGTGCCAGCAGCAAAGCGGGGAGGACTAGCGGGAAAGCCTACGAGCAGTACTTC
D gene: -; J gene: TRBJ2-1; clone size: -; V gene: TRBV6-1; CDR3 protein: CASSEWDFDGNEQFF; CDR3 DNA: TGTGCCAGCAGTGAATGGGACTTTGATGGGAATGAGCAGTTCTTC
D gene: -; J gene: TRBJ1-1; clone size: once; V gene: TRBV15; CDR3 protein: CATSIEANLNTEAFF; CDR3 DNA: TGTGCCACCAGCATTGAGGCGAATCTAAACACTGAAGCTTTCTTT
D gene: TRBD1; J gene: TRBJ1-2; clone size: -; V gene: TRBV9; CDR3 protein: CASSVAGQGIDGYTF; CDR3 DNA: TGTGCCAGCAGCGTAGCGGGACAGGGGATTGATGGCTACACCTTC
D gene: -; J gene: TRBJ2-1; clone size: -; V gene: TRBV28; CDR3 protein: CAPRTGTYNEQFF; CDR3 DNA: TGTGCCCCCCGTACAGGGACCTACAATGAGCAGTTCTTC
D gene: TRBD2; J gene: TRBJ2-1; clone size: -; V gene: TRBV11-2; CDR3 protein: CASSSASGRLDNEQFF; CDR3 DNA: TGTGCCAGCAGCTCGGCTAGCGGGAGGTTGGACAATGAGCAGTTCTTC
D gene: -; J gene: TRBJ2-2; clone size: -; V gene: TRBV6-5; CDR3 protein: CASRLNTGELFF; CDR3 DNA: TGTGCCAGCAGACTCAACACCGGGGAGCTGTTTTTT
D gene: -; J gene: TRBJ1-5; clone size: -; V gene: TRBV29-1; CDR3 protein: CSVADSNQPQHF; CDR3 DNA: TGCAGCGTCGCAGATAGCAATCAGCCCCAGCATTTT
D gene: TRBD1; J gene: TRBJ1-2; clone size: -; V gene: TRBV7-8; CDR3 protein: CASSLRGGQTNYGYTF; CDR3 DNA: TGTGCCAGCAGCTTGAGAGGGGGCCAGACTAACTATGGCTACACCTTC
D gene: TRBD2; J gene: TRBJ2-3; clone size: -; V gene: TRBV5-1; CDR3 protein: CASSDAQRGGPDTQYF; CDR3 DNA: TGCGCCAGCAGCGACGCACAGCGGGGGGGCCCAGATACGCAGTATTTT
D gene: TRBD1; J gene: TRBJ1-2; clone size: -; V gene: TRBV6-5; CDR3 protein: CASSYSGGAGYGYTF; CDR3 DNA: TGTGCCAGCAGTTATTCAGGGGGCGCAGGGTATGGCTACACCTTC
D gene: TRBD1; J gene: TRBJ2-7; clone size: -; V gene: TRBV27; CDR3 protein: CASSSGSRGPEQYF; CDR3 DNA: TGTGCCAGCAGTTCAGGGAGCAGGGGGCCCGAGCAGTACTTC
D gene: -; J gene: TRBJ2-7; clone size: -; V gene: TRBV5-1; CDR3 protein: CASSLEGTPSYEQYF; CDR3 DNA: TGCGCCAGCAGTTTAGAAGGGACACCCTCCTACGAGCAGTACTTC
D gene: -; J gene: TRBJ2-1; clone size: -; V gene: TRBV9; CDR3 protein: CASSVDNNEQFF; CDR3 DNA: TGTGCCAGCAGCGTAGACAACAATGAGCAGTTCTTC
D gene: -; J gene: TRBJ1-4; clone size: once; V gene: TRBV7-9; CDR3 protein: CASSFIATNEKLFF; CDR3 DNA: TGTGCCAGCAGCTTTATTGCAACTAATGAAAAACTGTTTTTT
D gene: TRBD1; J gene: TRBJ1-5; clone size: -; V gene: TRBV28; CDR3 protein: CASSVAIGTGATRQPQHF; CDR3 DNA: TGTGCCAGCAGTGTGGCCATTGGGACAGGGGCGACTAGGCAGCCCCAGCATTTT
D gene: -; J gene: TRBJ1-2; clone size: -; V gene: TRBV5-5; CDR3 protein: CASRYARDPRGGYTF; CDR3 DNA: TGTGCCAGCAGGTACGCCCGGGATCCCCGAGGCGGCTACACCTTC
D gene: -; J gene: TRBJ2-2; clone size: -; V gene: TRBV4-1; CDR3 protein: CASSQSTGTNTGELFF; CDR3 DNA: TGCGCCAGCAGCCAATCGACAGGAACGAACACCGGGGAGCTGTTTTTT
D gene: TRBD2; J gene: TRBJ2-5; clone size: -; V gene: TRBV5-5; CDR3 protein: CASSFSGGQETQYF; CDR3 DNA: TGTGCCAGCAGCTTTAGCGGGGGACAAGAGACCCAGTACTTC
D gene: TRBD1; J gene: TRBJ2-7; clone size: -; V gene: TRBV10-3; CDR3 protein: CAISVPGGSYEQYF; CDR3 DNA: TGTGCCATCAGTGTGCCAGGGGGCTCCTACGAGCAGTACTTC
D gene: TRBD2; J gene: TRBJ2-7; clone size: -; V gene: TRBV6-1; CDR3 protein: CASSYGGEQYF; CDR3 DNA: TGTGCCAGCAGTTACGGGGGGGAGCAGTACTTC
D gene: TRBD1; J gene: TRBJ1-1; clone size: few; V gene: TRBV27; CDR3 protein: CASSLATGMNTEAFF; CDR3 DNA: TGTGCCAGCAGTCTCGCGACAGGGATGAACACTGAAGCTTTCTTT
D gene: TRBD1; J gene: TRBJ1-5; clone size: -; V gene: TRBV4-1; CDR3 protein: CASSQDGTVNQPQHF; CDR3 DNA: TGCGCCAGCAGCCAAGACGGGACAGTGAATCAGCCCCAGCATTTT
D gene: -; J gene: TRBJ2-7; clone size: -; V gene: TRBV7-3; CDR3 protein: CASSTPGLTFYEQYF; CDR3 DNA: TGTGCCAGCAGCACCCCAGGGCTGACCTTCTACGAGCAGTACTTC
D gene: -; J gene: TRBJ1-1; clone size: once; V gene: TRBV27; CDR3 protein: CASSLSGYDFTNTEAFF; CDR3 DNA: TGTGCCAGCAGTTTGTCAGGTTACGATTTTACGAACACTGAAGCTTTCTTT
D gene: -; J gene: TRBJ1-2; clone size: -; V gene: TRBV10-2; CDR3 protein: CASSDTSDRIPFVNYGYTF; CDR3 DNA: TGCGCCAGCAGTGATACCTCCGACAGGATTCCTTTTGTTAACTATGGCTACACCTTC
D gene: TRBD1; J gene: TRBJ1-1; clone size: once; V gene: TRBV2; CDR3 protein: CASSEPRDRENTEAFF; CDR3 DNA: TGTGCCAGCAGTGAGCCCAGGGACAGGGAGAACACTGAAGCTTTCTTT
D gene: -; J gene: TRBJ2-7; clone size: -; V gene: TRBV7-9; CDR3 protein: CASSSGDPSYEQYF; CDR3 DNA: TGTGCCAGCAGCTCCGGGGATCCCTCCTACGAGCAGTACTTC
D gene: TRBD2; J gene: TRBJ2-5; clone size: few; V gene: TRBV5-1; CDR3 protein: CASSSGTSGGYQETQYF; CDR3 DNA: TGCGCCAGCAGCTCTGGGACTAGCGGGGGCTACCAAGAGACCCAGTACTTC
D gene: TRBD1; J gene: TRBJ2-7; clone size: -; V gene: TRBV5-4; CDR3 protein: CASSQGTGIREQYF; CDR3 DNA: TGTGCCAGCAGCCAGGGGACAGGGATTAGGGAGCAGTACTTC
D gene: TRBD2; J gene: TRBJ2-1; clone size: -; V gene: TRBV5-4; CDR3 protein: CASSRGLAGSPEQFF; CDR3 DNA: TGTGCCAGCAGCAGGGGACTAGCGGGAAGTCCGGAGCAGTTCTTC
D gene: -; J gene: TRBJ2-7; clone size: -; V gene: TRBV7-6; CDR3 protein: CASSPGLKYEQYF; CDR3 DNA: TGTGCCAGCAGCCCCGGTTTGAAGTACGAGCAGTACTTC
D gene: -; J gene: TRBJ2-3; clone size: -; V gene: TRBV7-2; CDR3 protein: CASSLGDTDGDTQYF; CDR3 DNA: TGTGCCAGCAGCTTAGGAGACACGGATGGAGATACGCAGTATTTT
D gene: -; J gene: TRBJ2-4; clone size: -; V gene: TRBV2; CDR3 protein: CASIRGAGTKNIQYF; CDR3 DNA: TGTGCCAGCATCCGGGGGGCGGGAACCAAAAACATTCAGTACTTC
D gene: TRBD2; J gene: TRBJ2-3; clone size: -; V gene: TRBV7-2; CDR3 protein: CASSLTPAGTSTDTQYF; CDR3 DNA: TGTGCCAGCAGCTTAACCCCAGCGGGGACTAGCACAGATACGCAGTATTTT
D gene: -; J gene: TRBJ2-5; clone size: -; V gene: TRBV5-1; CDR3 protein: CASKLGGGETQYF; CDR3 DNA: TGCGCCAGCAAATTGGGCGGGGGCGAGACCCAGTACTTC
D gene: -; J gene: TRBJ2-7; clone size: few; V gene: TRBV6-1; CDR3 protein: CASSEAASSYEQYF; CDR3 DNA: TGTGCCAGCAGTGAAGCGGCCAGCTCCTACGAGCAGTACTTC
D gene: TRBD1; J gene: TRBJ1-1; clone size: -; V gene: TRBV19; CDR3 protein: CASLAKQGLDTEAFF; CDR3 DNA: TGTGCCAGTCTCGCGAAACAGGGGTTGGACACTGAAGCTTTCTTT
D gene: -; J gene: TRBJ1-3; clone size: -; V gene: TRBV7-8; CDR3 protein: CASSPISSGNTIYF; CDR3 DNA: TGTGCCAGCAGCCCGATCAGCTCTGGAAACACCATATATTTT
D gene: TRBD1; J gene: TRBJ1-1; clone size: -; V gene: TRBV12-5; CDR3 protein: CASGFQQGRAFF; CDR3 DNA: TGTGCTAGTGGTTTCCAACAGGGGCGCGCTTTCTTT
D gene: -; J gene: TRBJ2-7; clone size: once; V gene: TRBV5-6; CDR3 protein: CASSRGVVHEQYF; CDR3 DNA: TGTGCCAGCAGCCGCGGGGTGGTCCACGAGCAGTACTTC
D gene: -; J gene: TRBJ1-2; clone size: -; V gene: TRBV9; CDR3 protein: CASSVGTGNGYTF; CDR3 DNA: TGTGCCAGCAGCGTAGGAACAGGGAATGGCTACACCTTC
D gene: TRBD2; J gene: TRBJ2-7; clone size: once; V gene: TRBV6-5; CDR3 protein: CASRGTSGTAYEQYF; CDR3 DNA: TGTGCCAGCAGGGGGACTAGCGGGACAGCCTACGAGCAGTACTTC